Each of the 14 T cell receptor beta chains below was sequenced from the same sample in a study of T cell responses to AZD1222 COVID-19 vaccine. Some clones are missing from TCRdb's copy, which holds only in-frame ones; the method was immunoSEQ multiplex PCR. Seen here are roughly 100,000 clones, roughly 86% observed once, and the top ten hold approximately 16%. Sequenced material: peripheral blood, taken 28 days after the second AZD1222 dose. These TCRs come from an adult who received the AZD1222 COVID-19 vaccine.

The chain employs TRBV5-1 and TRBJ1-1; 9 bases align to TRBD1. The CDR3 is made up of 13 amino acids. Germline V gene sequence: CDR1 SGHRS, CDR2 YFSETQ. J lost 4 bases, V lost 8 bases, and 6 bases had no gene match. CDR3 sequence reads: CARARDRATEAFF. The CDR3 DNA sequence: TGCGCCAGGGCCCGGGACAGGGCCACTGAAGCTTTCTTT.

This chain uses TRBV12-5 with TRBJ2-1, with 10 bases that match TRBD1. The CDR3 is 16 amino acids. Unmatched junction bases numbered 5, after V lost 1 base and J lost 5 bases. CDR1 LGHNT and CDR2 FRNRAP come from the germline V gene. In DNA form, the CDR3 reads TGTGCTAGTGGTTTGGGCCGGGACAGGGGCCACAATGAGCAGTTCTTC. Its translation is CASGLGRDRGHNEQFF.

The chain carries TRBV9 and TRBJ1-1, with D unclear. The CDR3 spans 14 residues. V was clipped by 0 bases and J by 6 bases, with 12 bases between them. Germline CDR1 and CDR2: SGDLS and YYNGEE. The CDR3 DNA reads as TGTGCCAGCAGCGTAGGTGGGTACAACGCTGAAGCTTTCTTT. The encoded protein is CASSVGGYNAEAFF.

The chain employs TRBV5-4 and TRBJ1-1, with D perhaps TRBD1 (5 bases). This CDR3 has 14 residues. Trimming removed 2 bases from V and 1 base from J, with 9 bases in between. CDR1 SGHNT and CDR2 YYREEE come from the germline V gene (reference sequence). The CDR3 nucleotides are TGTGCCAGCAGCTTCGACAGAGGGAACACTGAAGCTTTCTTT. Translating gives CASSFDRGNTEAFF.

CDR3 DNA sequence: TGTGCCATCAGGCAGGGGGACGAGCAGTACTTC. Translating gives CAIRQGDEQYF. This sequence joins TRBV10-3 and TRBJ2-7, with TRBD1 matching over 7 bases. Germline V CDR1 and CDR2: ENHRY, SYGVKD. V lost 6 bases and J lost 5; bases outside the gene matches: 1. The length of the CDR3 is 11 residues.

The J gene is TRBJ1-2, the V gene TRBV6-1; no clear D gene. This CDR3 region has 13 residues. The ends were cut back, 3 bases at V and 4 bases at J, with 9 bases in the middle. Germline CDR1 reads MNHNS; CDR2 reads SASEGT. The CDR3: CASSDGLGYGYTF. CDR3 bases: TGTGCCAGCAGTGACGGGCTGGGCTATGGCTACACCTTC.

The V call is TRBV11-1, the J call TRBJ2-3; TRBD1 matches 8 bases. Germline V gives CDR1 SGHAT, CDR2 FQDESV (reference sequence). V shed 5 bases and J 2 bases; nucleotides not matched to a gene: 9. The CDR3 extends over 16 amino acids. The CDR3 sequence: CASSPRQGINTDTQYF. DNA of the CDR3: TGTGCCAGCAGCCCTCGACAGGGGATTAACACAGATACGCAGTATTTT.

V usage is TRBV2 and J usage is TRBJ2-1; D is undetermined. CDR3 length: 11 residues. V lost 6 bases to trimming and J lost 7 bases, with 7 bases between them. Germline CDR1 SNHLY, CDR2 FYNNEI. This CDR3 reads CASRRENEQFF. CDR3 in DNA: TGTGCCAGCAGGCGAGAGAATGAGCAGTTCTTC.

The chain is built from TRBV19 and TRBJ2-7; 8 nucleotides line up with TRBD1. The germline gives CDR1 LNHDA, CDR2 SQIVND (reference sequence). J lost 3 bases, V lost 11 bases, and 6 bases had no gene match. The CDR3 consists of 12 residues. The DNA of the CDR3 is TGTGCCGTCGGACAGGGCATCTACGAGCAGTACTTC. The encoded protein is CAVGQGIYEQYF.

This chain connects TRBV5-1 to TRBJ2-2, with 8 bases that match TRBD2. This CDR3 contains 18 residues. V lost 2 bases, J lost 1 base, and 10 bases stayed unmatched. From germline, CDR1 is SGHRS and CDR2 YFSETQ. CDR3 amino acids: CASSFRAPTSGNTGELFF. The CDR3 coding sequence is TGCGCCAGCAGCTTTAGGGCCCCCACTAGCGGGAACACCGGGGAGCTGTTTTTT.

This rearrangement joins TRBV12-3 or TRBV12-4 to TRBJ1-1; weak D call: TRBD1 (5 bases). V lost 7 bases to trimming and J lost 2 bases, with 8 bases between them. The CDR3 has 12 residues. DNA for the CDR3: TGTGCCAGCACCCAGGGAAACACTGAAGCTTTCTTT. This encodes CASTQGNTEAFF.

The chain has TRBV19 and TRBJ2-2; 7 nucleotides match TRBD2. The V gene end was trimmed by 4 bases and the J gene end by 2 bases; junction bases not matched to a gene: 10. CDR1 and CDR2 from the germline V gene are LNHDA and SQIVND (reference sequence). The CDR3 covers 17 residues. CDR3 sequence reads: CASSKSGTTFNTGELFF. In nucleotides, the CDR3 is TGTGCCAGTAGTAAATCCGGGACTACCTTCAACACCGGGGAGCTGTTTTTT.

V usage is TRBV11-2 and J usage is TRBJ2-2, with D perhaps matching TRBD1 (5 bases). V was clipped by 5 bases and J by 0 bases, with 10 bases between them. Germline CDR1 reads SGHAT; CDR2 reads FQNNGV. This CDR3 spans 15 amino acids. CDR3: CASSDDRPNTGELFF. The CDR3 DNA reads TGTGCCAGCAGCGATGACAGACCGAACACCGGGGAGCTGTTTTTT.

In its sample, this clone was seen a few times. This chain uses TRBV11-2 with TRBJ2-3, with D possibly being TRBD1 or TRBD2 (5 bases each). The CDR3 runs 15 residues. The ends were cut back, 2 bases at V and 3 bases at J, with 12 bases in the middle. Germline V gene data show CDR1 as SGHAT and CDR2 as FQNNGV. The DNA for the CDR3 is TGTGCCAGCAGCTTAAACGGGGACCAAACAGATACGCAGTATTTT. Translated: CASSLNGDQTDTQYF.